This T cell receptor (beta chain) was identified in a study of patients and donors after allogeneic stem cell transplantation. This CDR3 region has 12 residues. The V and J ends lost 5 bases and 5 bases respectively, with 9 bases between them. The germline CDR1 and CDR2 sequences are LGHNT and FRNRAP. TCRdb redid the calling of the RT-PCR reads with MiXCR, one entry per CDR3 protein. This sample has some 960,000 distinct CDR3 sequences; approximately 18% occur once, and the top ten carry around 6%. This clonotype was counted between two and nine times. The rearrangement uses TRBV12-5 and TRBJ2-5, with D unclear. Sequences were obtained from blood, either unsorted or a sorted T cell fraction (not recorded which). The receptor comes from a human donor who was either an allogeneic HSCT recipient or a stem cell or donor lymphocyte infusion donor (not recorded which). It is not recorded whose cells these are; they may come from a transplant donor. The CDR3, as DNA: TGTGCTAGTGGTATCCGTAAGGAGACCCAGTACTTC. Amino acids: CASGIRKETQYF.